The clone carrying this TCR beta chain has at least ten counts. Its antigen is as yet unknown. This sample is part of a study of glioma-infiltrating T cells. General study findings and limits: Tissue-blood divergence was below expectation in non-neoplastic patients, above in gliomas. Very few CDR3 sequences were shared between tissue and blood.

TCR alpha and beta CDR3 regions were amplified from RNA using iRepertoire nested multiplex PCR. Tissue mRNA or PBMC total RNA, roughly 100-400 ng, went into one-step reverse transcription and amplification. TCRdb redid the calling of the multiplex PCR reads with MiXCR, one entry per CDR3 protein. The data hold about 180,000 distinct CDR3 sequences, with about 47% observed a single time. The clonotype originates from a human donor with low-grade glioma or glioblastoma, undergoing nonglioma brain surgery, or in good health (not recorded which). The sequencing sample was made of glioma tissue, nonneoplastic brain tissue, or PBMCs (not recorded which).

This CDR3 reads CASSLVRDSNQPQHF. Here the CDR3 DNA reads TGTGCCAGCAGCTTAGTCAGGGATAGCAATCAGCCCCAGCATTTT. The chain is built from TRBV7-8 and TRBJ1-5; perhaps TRBD1 as D (5 bases). The V end lost 1 base, the J end lost 0 bases, and 7 bases lay between the germline ends. This CDR3 is built from 15 residues. Germline V gene lookup returns CDR1 SGHVS and CDR2 FQNEAQ.